This T cell receptor (beta chain) is drawn from a study of T cell responses to AZD1222 COVID-19 vaccine. Profiling relied on immunoSEQ multiplex PCR, and the TCRdb table lists in-frame clones only, not all of them. The sample records approximately 150,000 clones, nearly 95% being singletons. About this clone: Its matching antigen is unknown.

CDR1 and CDR2 from the germline V gene are SGHVS and FQNEAQ. CDR3 size: 11 residues. Trimming cost V 2 bases and J 5 bases, with 4 bases left between them. Overall study findings and caveats: Seropositive status at baseline applied to only a handful of AZD1222 recipients. After the peak T cell response, and only then, were repertoires sampled. It should be noted that donors were predominantly white British and more often female, and clonal diversity was possibly underestimated.

V and J are TRBV7-8 and TRBJ2-7; D is undetermined. Sequenced material: peripheral blood, taken on day 0 of AZD1222 vaccination. This receptor was taken from an adult in good health. Here the CDR3 DNA reads TGTGCCAGCAGCTTAACGGACGAGCAGTACTTC. Its protein product is CASSLTDEQYF. The full variable domain, its missing parts supplied by reference TRBV7-8 and TRBJ2-7, is GAGVSQSPRYKVAKRGQDVALRCDPISGHVSLFWYQQALGQGPEFLTYFQNEAQLDKSGLPSDRFFAERPEGSVSTLKIQRTQQEDSAVYLCASSLTDEQYFGPGTRLTVT.